The present T cell receptor beta chain was sequenced within a study of cytomegalovirus exposure and HLA in healthy donors. There are 13 residues in the CDR3. Looked up from germline, CDR1 is SGHNT and CDR2 is YYREEE (reference sequence). Trimming stripped 4 bases from V and 2 bases from J, with 6 bases between. 60 Vbeta and 13 Jbeta primers were used in PCR. The method was immunoSEQ multiplex PCR; TCRdb's version includes in-frame clones alone and lacks a portion of them. The table includes approximately 200,000 clones, roughly 78% detected once. This sequence joins TRBV5-4 and TRBJ2-2; no clear D. The clonotype comes from a girl between 5 and 17 years old in good health and CMV-seropositive. Material for sequencing was PBMCs. DNA for the CDR3: TGTGCCAGCAGCCTAGACAACACCGGGGAGCTGTTTTTT. It is translated as CASSLDNTGELFF.